This TCR beta chain was sequenced in a study of cytomegalovirus exposure and HLA in healthy donors. PCR used 60 Vbeta primers and 13 Jbeta primers. Generated by immunoSEQ multiplex PCR, the TCRdb table keeps only in-frame clones and is missing some. In all, the sample yields 190,000 or so clones. As regards this clone: Its target is not known.

Germline V gene lookup returns CDR1 SGHRS and CDR2 YFSETQ. This CDR3 comprises 13 residues. The V end lost 4 bases, the J end lost 6 bases, and 14 bases lay between the germline ends. Study results and caveats: Many donors carried some public TCRs, although rarity characterized most TCR sequences. A later analysis linked a missense variant in DCLRE1C to the trimming of TCR beta V and J genes. Differences between HLA loci emerged in a later analysis of TCR association rates, with DRB1 most and HLA-C fewest.

The sequence came from a boy younger than 18 in good health and CMV-seronegative. The chain joins TRBV5-1 to TRBJ2-7, with a possible D match to TRBD2 (7 bases). The specimen was PBMCs. DNA for the CDR3: TGCGCCAGCAGCCTACTGGGAGGGGGCGAGCAGTACTTC. Amino acid sequence: CASSLLGGGEQYF.